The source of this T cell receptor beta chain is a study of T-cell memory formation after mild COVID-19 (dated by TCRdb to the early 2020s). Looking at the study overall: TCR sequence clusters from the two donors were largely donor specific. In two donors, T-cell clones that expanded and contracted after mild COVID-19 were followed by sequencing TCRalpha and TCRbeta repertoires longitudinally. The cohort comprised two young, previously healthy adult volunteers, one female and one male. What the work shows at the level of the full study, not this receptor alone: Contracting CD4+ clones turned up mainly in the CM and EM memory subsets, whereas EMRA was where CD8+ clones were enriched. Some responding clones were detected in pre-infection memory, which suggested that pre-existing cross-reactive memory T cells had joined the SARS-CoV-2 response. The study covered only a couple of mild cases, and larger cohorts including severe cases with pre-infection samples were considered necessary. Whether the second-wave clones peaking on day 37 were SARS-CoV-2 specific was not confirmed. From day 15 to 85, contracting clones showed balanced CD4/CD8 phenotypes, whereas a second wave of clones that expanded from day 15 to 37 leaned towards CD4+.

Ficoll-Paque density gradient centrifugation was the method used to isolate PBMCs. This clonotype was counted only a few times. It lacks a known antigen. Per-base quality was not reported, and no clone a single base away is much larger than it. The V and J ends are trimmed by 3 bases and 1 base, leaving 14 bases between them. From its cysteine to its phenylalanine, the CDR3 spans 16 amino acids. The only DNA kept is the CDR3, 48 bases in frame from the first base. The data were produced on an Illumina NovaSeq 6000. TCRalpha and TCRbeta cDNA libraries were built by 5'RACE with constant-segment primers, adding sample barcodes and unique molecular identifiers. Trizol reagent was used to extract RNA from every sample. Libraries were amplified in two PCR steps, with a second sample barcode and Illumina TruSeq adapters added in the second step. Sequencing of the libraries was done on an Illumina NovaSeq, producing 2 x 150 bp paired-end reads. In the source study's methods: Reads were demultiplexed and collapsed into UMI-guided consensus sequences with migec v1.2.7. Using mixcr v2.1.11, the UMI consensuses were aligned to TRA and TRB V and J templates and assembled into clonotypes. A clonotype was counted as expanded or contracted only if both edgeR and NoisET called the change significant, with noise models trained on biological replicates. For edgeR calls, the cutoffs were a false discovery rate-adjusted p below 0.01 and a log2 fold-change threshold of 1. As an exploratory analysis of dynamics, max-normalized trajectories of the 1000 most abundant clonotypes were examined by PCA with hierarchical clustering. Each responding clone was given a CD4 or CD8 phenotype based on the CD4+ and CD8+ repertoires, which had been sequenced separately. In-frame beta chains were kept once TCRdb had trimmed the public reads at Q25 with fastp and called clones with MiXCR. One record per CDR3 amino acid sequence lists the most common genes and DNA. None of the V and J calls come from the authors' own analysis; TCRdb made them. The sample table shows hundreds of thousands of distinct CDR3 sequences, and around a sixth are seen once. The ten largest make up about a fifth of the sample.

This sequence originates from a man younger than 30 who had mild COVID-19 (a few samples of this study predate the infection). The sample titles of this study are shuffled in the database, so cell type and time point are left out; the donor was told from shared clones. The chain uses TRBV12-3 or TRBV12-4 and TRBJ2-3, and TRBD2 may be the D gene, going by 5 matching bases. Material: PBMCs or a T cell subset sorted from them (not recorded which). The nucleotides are TGTGCCAGCAGTTTCAGTTGGGAGATGGGCACAGATACGCAGTATTTT. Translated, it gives CASSFSWEMGTDTQYF.